This T cell receptor beta chain was obtained from a study of CD4+ T cells in melanoma. Overall study results and limits: Reportedly, melanoma neoantigen-specific CD4+ T cells showed varied differentiation states. CD8+ T cell, macrophage and B cell function reportedly correlated with neoantigen-specific CD4+ T cells.

Measured with immunoSEQ multiplex PCR; TCRdb has only the in-frame clones, and not every one. The sample carries 20,000 to 25,000 clones, over 70% recorded once. Remarks on this clone: Its antigen is not identified.

The CDR3 runs 13 residues. Germline V lookup: CDR1 GTSNPN, CDR2 SVGIG (reference sequence). The ends were cut back, 2 bases at V and 7 bases at J, with 12 bases in the middle. The source of this sequence is a human donor with melanoma. This chain uses TRBV30 with TRBJ2-1; D could derive from TRBD1 or TRBD2 (5 bases each). The source material was cells from a culture (not recorded whether cultured in vitro). CDR3 sequence: CAWSKGTVNEQFF. The CDR3 region has the DNA TGTGCCTGGAGTAAAGGGACGGTAAATGAGCAGTTCTTC.